This record concerns one T cell receptor beta chain sequence. Its antigen is still unknown. TCR beta CDR3 sequences were amplified from RNA transcripts. An initial round of RT-PCR targeting the TCR CDR3 relied on the HTBI primer set. TCRdb processed the multiplex PCR reads anew with MiXCR; each CDR3 protein has one entry. The data show 450,000 to 700,000 distinct CDR3 sequences, around 42% seen once. This record belongs to a study of T cells in Graves' hyperthyroidism and ophthalmopathy. Findings and limits, study-wide: Most thyroid clonotypes with frequency above 0.001 were detected in blood. In validation, the model predicted ophthalmopathy. These predictions came a median about 6.5 months before onset.

Trimming removed 6 bases from V and 6 bases from J; junction bases left unmatched: 12. The CDR3 has 15 amino acids. Germline V gene lookup returns CDR1 SGHAT and CDR2 FQNNGV. Absent ophthalmopathy progression within 18 months defined stable Graves' hyperthyroidism. For the diagnoses, clinical symptoms, serum thyroxine and TRAb, thyroid ultrasound and orbital computed tomography were used. This sequence was found in a woman aged 18-35 years with Graves' hyperthyroidism. This rearrangement joins TRBV11-2 to TRBJ1-1; 8 bases map to TRBD1. Sequencing input: peripheral blood or thyroid tissue (not recorded which). For the CDR3, the DNA is TGTGCCAGCAGATCAAGACAGGGGATCTTTTCTGAAGCTTTCTTT. Amino acid sequence: CASRSRQGIFSEAFF.